The T cell receptor (beta chain) described here comes from a study of T cells in Graves' hyperthyroidism and ophthalmopathy. Germline V gives CDR1 SGHDT, CDR2 YYEEEE. This CDR3 region has 18 residues. Trimming pared 4 bases from V and 4 bases from J, leaving 24 bases between. It was RNA transcripts that yielded the amplified TCR beta CDR3 regions. HTBI primers were the set used in a first-round RT-PCR of the TCR CDR3. MiXCR, applied by TCRdb to the multiplex PCR reads, yields one record per CDR3 protein. Counted here are some 270,000 distinct CDR3 sequences, about 14% occurring once; the ten biggest clones make up 6.5% to 10%.

What was sequenced was blood. This sequence originates from a woman younger than 45 with Graves' hyperthyroidism that later progressed to Graves' ophthalmopathy. The chain is built from TRBV5-6 and TRBJ2-1, with D perhaps TRBD2 (6 bases). CDR3 sequence: CASSRTSGPSIEYNEQFF. The DNA of the CDR3 is TGTGCCAGCAGCCGAACAAGCGGGCCCTCAATAGAGTACAATGAGCAGTTCTTC. Complete variable domain (other parts from reference TRBV5-6 and TRBJ2-1): DAGVTQSPTHLIKTRGQQVTLRCSPKSGHDTVSWYQQALGQGPQFIFQYYEEEERQRGNFPDRFSGHQFPNYSSELNVNALLLGDSALYLCASSRTSGPSIEYNEQFFGPGTRLTVL.